The rows below give T cell receptor beta chains drawn from one sample of a study of blood T cells in healthy people across ages. TCRdb analysed the 5' RACE reads with MiXCR anew, one entry per CDR3 protein. Here the sample spans some 750,000 distinct CDR3 sequences, 22% being singletons. The source material was blood. The receptors come from a man between 65 and 79 years old in good health. CDR3s include the opening cysteine and the closing phenylalanine or tryptophan. Each record gives: V gene, clone size, J gene, D gene, CDR3 protein, CDR3 DNA. A D gene is named only where the DNA matches it firmly. The listing skips clone size in some rows; elsewhere it reads once, few, many or a size class.

V: TRBV10-3
size: .
J: TRBJ1-6
D: .
CDR3: CAIRWDLNSPLHF
DNA: TGTGCCATCAGATGGGATTTGAATTCACCCCTCCACTTT

V: TRBV12-3/TRBV12-4
size: .
J: TRBJ1-3
D: .
CDR3: CASGTGTLPGNTIYF
DNA: TGTGCCAGCGGGACTGGGACGTTACCCGGAAACACCATATATTTT

V: TRBV2
size: .
J: TRBJ2-1
D: .
CDR3: CARASGEQFF
DNA: TGTGCCAGAGCCTCCGGTGAGCAGTTCTTC

V: TRBV20-1
size: few
J: TRBJ2-7
D: TRBD1
CDR3: CSARRTGKTYEQYF
DNA: TGCAGTGCCAGGAGGACAGGCAAGACCTACGAGCAGTACTTC

V: TRBV27
size: few
J: TRBJ2-2
D: TRBD2
CDR3: CASRRTSGGAGELFF
DNA: TGTGCCAGCAGAAGGACTAGCGGGGGGGCCGGGGAGCTGTTTTTT

V: TRBV11-2
size: few
J: TRBJ2-3
D: TRBD2
CDR3: CASSTRTSGTGDTQYF
DNA: TGTGCCAGCAGCACCAGGACTAGCGGGACGGGAGATACGCAGTATTTT

V: TRBV6-5
size: many
J: TRBJ1-2
D: .
CDR3: CASSQGREAFGYTF
DNA: TGTGCCAGCAGTCAGGGGCGAGAGGCCTTTGGCTACACCTTC

V: TRBV6-5
size: few
J: TRBJ1-6
D: .
CDR3: CASSRRQGNSPLHF
DNA: TGTGCCAGCAGCCGGCGGCAGGGAAATTCACCCCTCCACTTT

V: TRBV18
size: .
J: TRBJ1-2
D: .
CDR3: CASSFPQGPYGYTF
DNA: TGTGCCAGCTCATTTCCCCAGGGGCCCTATGGCTACACCTTC

V: TRBV20-1
size: .
J: TRBJ2-1
D: .
CDR3: CRADRDSSYNEQFF
DNA: TGCAGGGCGGACCGGGACTCTTCCTACAATGAGCAGTTCTTC

V: TRBV12-3/TRBV12-4
size: .
J: TRBJ1-3
D: .
CDR3: CASSPGRAVSGNTIYF
DNA: TGTGCCAGCAGCCCGGGCAGGGCGGTCTCTGGAAACACCATATATTTT

V: TRBV20-1
size: few
J: TRBJ2-7
D: .
CDR3: CSARDRPFEQYF
DNA: TGCAGTGCTAGAGATCGCCCATTCGAGCAGTACTTC

V: TRBV7-2
size: .
J: TRBJ2-2
D: .
CDR3: CASSTGSGEPFF
DNA: TGTGCCAGCAGCACAGGGTCCGGGGAGCCGTTTTTT

V: TRBV12-3/TRBV12-4
size: few
J: TRBJ1-5
D: .
CDR3: CASSLMGGSQPQHF
DNA: TGTGCCAGCAGTTTAATGGGGGGTAGTCAGCCCCAGCATTTT

V: TRBV6-2/TRBV6-3
size: many
J: TRBJ1-5
D: TRBD1
CDR3: CASSYNRGQPQHF
DNA: TGTGCCAGCAGTTACAACAGGGGTCAGCCCCAGCATTTT

V: TRBV6-1
size: few
J: TRBJ2-1
D: .
CDR3: CASARGGGYNEQFF
DNA: TGTGCCAGCGCCAGGGGAGGGGGATACAATGAGCAGTTCTTC

V: TRBV5-1
size: few
J: TRBJ2-5
D: .
CDR3: CASKRQSGYQETQYF
DNA: TGCGCCAGCAAACGTCAGTCAGGGTACCAAGAGACCCAGTACTTC

V: TRBV29-1
size: .
J: TRBJ2-7
D: TRBD1
CDR3: CSVGGTGSYEQYF
DNA: TGCAGCGTTGGTGGGACAGGCTCCTACGAGCAGTACTTC

V: TRBV12-3/TRBV12-4
size: few
J: TRBJ2-1
D: TRBD2
CDR3: CASSSALAGGYNEQFF
DNA: TGTGCCAGCAGTTCGGCCCTAGCGGGGGGGTACAATGAGCAGTTCTTC

V: TRBV24-1
size: few
J: TRBJ2-4
D: .
CDR3: CATSDTASDIQYF
DNA: TGTGCCACCAGTGATACAGCCAGCGACATTCAGTACTTC

V: TRBV7-8
size: .
J: TRBJ2-7
D: .
CDR3: CASSLRSGWNEQYF
DNA: TGTGCCAGCAGCTTACGATCTGGGTGGAACGAGCAGTACTTC

V: TRBV5-1
size: .
J: TRBJ2-7
D: TRBD2
CDR3: CASSAVVSGVYEQYF
DNA: TGCGCCAGCAGCGCCGTGGTCAGCGGGGTGTACGAGCAGTACTTC

V: TRBV29-1
size: few
J: TRBJ1-1
D: .
CDR3: CSVGQSVHTEAFF
DNA: TGCAGCGTTGGTCAGTCGGTACACACTGAAGCTTTCTTT

V: TRBV7-2
size: few
J: TRBJ2-3
D: .
CDR3: CASSSRHGRGAGTDTQYF
DNA: TGTGCCAGCAGCTCTAGACACGGCAGGGGGGCGGGCACAGATACGCAGTATTTT

V: TRBV2
size: .
J: TRBJ2-3
D: .
CDR3: CASELNPIGGMRDTQYF
DNA: TGTGCCAGCGAGCTCAACCCGATAGGAGGGATGCGAGATACGCAGTATTTT

V: TRBV29-1
size: few
J: TRBJ2-1
D: TRBD2
CDR3: CSVTSGISDNEQFF
DNA: TGCAGCGTGACTAGCGGTATTTCCGACAATGAGCAGTTCTTC

V: TRBV12-5
size: few
J: TRBJ2-1
D: .
CDR3: CASGLDQLAREQFF
DNA: TGTGCTAGTGGTTTGGACCAACTGGCGCGTGAGCAGTTCTTC

V: TRBV19
size: .
J: TRBJ1-2
D: .
CDR3: CASSPPGRSNYGYTF
DNA: TGTGCCAGTAGTCCTCCGGGGCGGTCTAACTATGGCTACACCTTC

V: TRBV10-3
size: .
J: TRBJ2-1
D: .
CDR3: CAISEIAFSYNEQFF
DNA: TGTGCCATCAGTGAGATAGCCTTCTCCTACAATGAGCAGTTCTTC

V: TRBV27
size: .
J: TRBJ1-5
D: .
CDR3: CASRRDASGNQPQHF
DNA: TGTGCCAGCCGCCGGGACGCCTCTGGCAATCAGCCCCAGCATTTT

V: TRBV7-2
size: many
J: TRBJ2-4
D: TRBD2
CDR3: CASSTLAGDLGIQYF
DNA: TGTGCCAGCAGCACACTAGCGGGCGACCTGGGCATTCAGTACTTC

V: TRBV9
size: few
J: TRBJ2-3
D: TRBD1
CDR3: CASSVGTGSSTDTQYF
DNA: TGTGCCAGCAGCGTAGGGACAGGGTCCTCCACAGATACGCAGTATTTT

V: TRBV7-2
size: .
J: TRBJ1-1
D: TRBD1
CDR3: CASKTQGAQNTEAFF
DNA: TGTGCCAGCAAGACCCAGGGGGCGCAGAACACTGAAGCTTTCTTT

V: TRBV12-3/TRBV12-4
size: .
J: TRBJ1-2
D: .
CDR3: CASSQVRRGGDYGYTF
DNA: TGTGCCAGCAGCCAGGTCCGGAGGGGCGGCGACTATGGCTACACCTTC

V: TRBV5-1
size: few
J: TRBJ1-4
D: .
CDR3: CAGSSILGVTGEKLFF
DNA: TGCGCCGGCAGCTCCATATTAGGGGTCACGGGTGAAAAACTGTTTTTT

V: TRBV21-1
size: .
J: TRBJ1-1
D: .
CDR3: CASPTIPDRGGTEAFF
DNA: TGTGCCAGCCCTACGATCCCGGACAGGGGGGGGACTGAAGCTTTCTTT

V: TRBV6-5
size: few
J: TRBJ2-5
D: .
CDR3: CASSYSVFGTQYF
DNA: TGTGCCAGCAGTTACTCCGTATTTGGGACCCAGTACTTC

V: TRBV28
size: .
J: TRBJ1-1
D: .
CDR3: CASVRQMNTEAFF
DNA: TGTGCCAGCGTTCGGCAGATGAACACTGAAGCTTTCTTT

V: TRBV29-1
size: few
J: TRBJ2-3
D: TRBD2
CDR3: CSAPSGGGDTQYF
DNA: TGCAGCGCACCTAGCGGGGGGGGAGATACGCAGTATTTT

V: TRBV6-6
size: few
J: TRBJ1-4
D: TRBD1
CDR3: CASSEDRAFNEKLFF
DNA: TGTGCCAGCAGCGAAGACAGGGCCTTCAATGAAAAACTGTTTTTT

V: TRBV20-1
size: .
J: TRBJ2-1
D: .
CDR3: CSARTVYNEQFF
DNA: TGCAGTGCTAGGACAGTGTACAATGAGCAGTTCTTC

V: TRBV10-3
size: .
J: TRBJ2-1
D: .
CDR3: CAIRNPGDNEQFF
DNA: TGTGCCATCAGGAATCCAGGGGATAATGAGCAGTTCTTC

V: TRBV7-2
size: .
J: TRBJ2-3
D: TRBD2
CDR3: CASSNLAGFTDTQYF
DNA: TGTGCCAGCAGCAACTTAGCGGGGTTCACAGATACGCAGTATTTT

V: TRBV12-3/TRBV12-4
size: .
J: TRBJ1-1
D: TRBD1
CDR3: CASRTGNMNTEAFF
DNA: TGTGCCAGCAGGACAGGGAATATGAACACTGAAGCTTTCTTT

V: TRBV29-1
size: .
J: TRBJ1-2
D: TRBD1
CDR3: CSVEDLGTDYGYTF
DNA: TGCAGCGTTGAAGATCTGGGGACAGATTATGGCTACACCTTT